This T cell receptor beta chain originates from a study of brain metastases from non-small cell lung cancer. Study results and caveats: T-cell infiltration was lower in brain metastases than primaries (P < 0.001). Expanded T-cell clones appeared in approximately 60% of brain metastases over primaries. Brain metastases shared most TCR repertoire with primaries, with sparse T cells.

As to this clone: The antigen is undetermined.

Measured with immunoSEQ multiplex PCR; TCRdb has only the in-frame clones, and not every one. The profile covers approximately 2,600 clones, with 70% to 90% appearing a single time and approximately 3.9% taken by the ten largest. V was clipped by 0 bases and J by 3 bases; unmatched bases: 10. This CDR3 contains 17 residues. The V gene's germline CDR1 is MNHEY and CDR2 SMNVEV (reference sequence). Source material: primary lung tumor tissue. This chain links TRBV27 with TRBJ2-5, with 7 bases lining up with TRBD2. The sequence derives from a donor at least 40 years old with non-small cell lung cancer. DNA of the CDR3: TGTGCCAGCAGTTTATCGGGACGGGGAGGGCTAAAAGAGACCCAGTACTTC. Translated, it gives CASSLSGRGGLKETQYF.